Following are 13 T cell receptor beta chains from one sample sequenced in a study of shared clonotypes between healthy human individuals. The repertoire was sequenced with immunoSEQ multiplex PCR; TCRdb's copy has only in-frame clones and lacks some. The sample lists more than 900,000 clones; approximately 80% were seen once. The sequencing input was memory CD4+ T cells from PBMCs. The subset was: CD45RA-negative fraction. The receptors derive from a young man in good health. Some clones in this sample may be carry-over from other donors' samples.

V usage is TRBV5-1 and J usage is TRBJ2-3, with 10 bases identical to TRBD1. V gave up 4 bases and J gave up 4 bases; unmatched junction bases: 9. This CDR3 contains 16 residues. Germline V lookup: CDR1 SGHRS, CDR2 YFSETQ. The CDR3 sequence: CASSPRTGGGADTQYF. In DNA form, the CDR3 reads TGCGCCAGCAGCCCTAGGACAGGGGGAGGGGCAGATACGCAGTATTTT.

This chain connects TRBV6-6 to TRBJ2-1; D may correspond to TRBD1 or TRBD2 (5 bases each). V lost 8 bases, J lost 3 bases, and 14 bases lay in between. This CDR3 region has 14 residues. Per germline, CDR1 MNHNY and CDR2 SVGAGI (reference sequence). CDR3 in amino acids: CASCPGARYNEQFF. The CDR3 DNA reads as TGTGCCAGCTGCCCCGGGGCGCGCTACAATGAGCAGTTCTTC.

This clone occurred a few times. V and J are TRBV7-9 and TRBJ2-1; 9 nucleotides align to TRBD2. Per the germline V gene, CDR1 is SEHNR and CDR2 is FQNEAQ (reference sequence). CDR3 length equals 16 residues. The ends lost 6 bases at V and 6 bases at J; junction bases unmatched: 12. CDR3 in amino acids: CASRPTGTSSINEQFF. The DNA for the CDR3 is TGTGCCAGCAGGCCTACCGGGACTAGCTCTATCAATGAGCAGTTCTTC.

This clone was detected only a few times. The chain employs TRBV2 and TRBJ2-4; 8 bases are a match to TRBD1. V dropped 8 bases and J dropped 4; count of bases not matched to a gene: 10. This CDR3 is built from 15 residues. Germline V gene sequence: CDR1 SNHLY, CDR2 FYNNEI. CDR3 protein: CASRKQGVSKNIQYF. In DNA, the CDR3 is TGTGCCAGCCGTAAACAGGGGGTATCAAAAAACATTCAGTACTTC.

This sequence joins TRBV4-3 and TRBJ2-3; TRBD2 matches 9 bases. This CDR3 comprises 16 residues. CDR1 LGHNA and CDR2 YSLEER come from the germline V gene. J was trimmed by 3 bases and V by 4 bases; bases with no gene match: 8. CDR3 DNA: TGCGCCAGCAGCCTGATTAGCGGGAGCTTAACAGATACGCAGTATTTT. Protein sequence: CASSLISGSLTDTQYF.

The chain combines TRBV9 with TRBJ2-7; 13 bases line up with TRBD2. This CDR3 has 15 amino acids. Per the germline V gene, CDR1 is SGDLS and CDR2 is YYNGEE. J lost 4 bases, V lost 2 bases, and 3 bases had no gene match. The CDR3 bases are TGTGCCAGCAGCGTCGGACTAGCGGGAGAATACGAGCAGTACTTC. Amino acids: CASSVGLAGEYEQYF.

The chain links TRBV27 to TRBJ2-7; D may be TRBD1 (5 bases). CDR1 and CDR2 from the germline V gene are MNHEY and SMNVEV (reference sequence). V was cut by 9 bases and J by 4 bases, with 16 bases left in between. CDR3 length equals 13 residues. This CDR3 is CARPDKLIYEQYF. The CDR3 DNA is TGTGCCAGGCCGGACAAGTTGATTTACGAGCAGTACTTC.

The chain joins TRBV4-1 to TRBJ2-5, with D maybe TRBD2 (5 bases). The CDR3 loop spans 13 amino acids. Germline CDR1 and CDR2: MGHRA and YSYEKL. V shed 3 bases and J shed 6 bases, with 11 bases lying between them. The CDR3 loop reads CASSQGTSQTQYF. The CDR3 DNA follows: TGCGCCAGCAGCCAGGGAACTAGTCAGACCCAGTACTTC.

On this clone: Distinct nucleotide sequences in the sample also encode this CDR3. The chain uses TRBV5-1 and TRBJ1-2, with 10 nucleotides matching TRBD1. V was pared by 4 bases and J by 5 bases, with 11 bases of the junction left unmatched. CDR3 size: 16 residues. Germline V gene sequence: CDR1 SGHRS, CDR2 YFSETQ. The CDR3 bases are TGCGCCAGCAGCCCCACCCTAGCGGGACAGGGGTATGGCTACACCTTC. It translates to CASSPTLAGQGYGYTF. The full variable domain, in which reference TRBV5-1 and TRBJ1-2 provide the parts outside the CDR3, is KAGVTQTPRYLIKTRGQQVTLSCSPISGHRSVSWYQQTPGQGLQFLFEYFSETQRNKGNFPGRFSGRQFSNSRSEMNVSTLELGDSALYLCASSPTLAGQGYGYTFGSGTRLTVV.

CDR3: CASSSTYYEQYF. The CDR3 DNA follows: TGTGCCAGCAGCTCGACCTACTACGAGCAGTACTTC. The chain is built from TRBV7-6 and TRBJ2-7; D is uncertain. The CDR3 covers 12 residues. Per germline, CDR1 SGHVS and CDR2 FNYEAQ. Trimming left V 4 bases short and J 3 bases short, with 7 bases between.

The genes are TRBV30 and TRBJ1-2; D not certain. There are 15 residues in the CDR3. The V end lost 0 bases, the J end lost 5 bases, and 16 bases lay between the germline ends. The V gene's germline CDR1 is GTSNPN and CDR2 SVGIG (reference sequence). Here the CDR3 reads CAWSVLTRPRYGYTF. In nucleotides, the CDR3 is TGTGCCTGGAGTGTCCTTACCCGACCCCGATATGGCTACACCTTC.

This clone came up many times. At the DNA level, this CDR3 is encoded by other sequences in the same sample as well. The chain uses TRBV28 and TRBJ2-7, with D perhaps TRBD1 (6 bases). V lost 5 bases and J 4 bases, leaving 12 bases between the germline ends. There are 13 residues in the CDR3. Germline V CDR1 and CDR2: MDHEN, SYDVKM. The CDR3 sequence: CASSLTGGYEQYF. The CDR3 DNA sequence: TGTGCCAGCAGTCTGACAGGAGGATACGAGCAGTACTTC.

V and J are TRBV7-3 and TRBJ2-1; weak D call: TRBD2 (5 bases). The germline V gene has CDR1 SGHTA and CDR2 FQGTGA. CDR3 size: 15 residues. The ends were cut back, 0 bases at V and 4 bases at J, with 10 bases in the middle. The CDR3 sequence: CASSLTRAAYNEQFF. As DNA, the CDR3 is TGTGCCAGCAGCTTAACGAGGGCAGCTTACAATGAGCAGTTCTTC.